The present entry profiles one TCR beta chain with its context. Its specificity is not known. Time point indicated: week 47, end of study. With topical imiquimod, each dose of the vaccine consisted of 300 ug of mutant IDH1 20-mer peptide. The patients received vaccinations eight times, in weeks 1, 3, 5, 7, 11, 15, 19 and 23. This sample was included in a study of a mutant IDH1 vaccine in newly diagnosed glioma. Profiled with immunoSEQ multiplex PCR; TCRdb holds only in-frame clones, not every one. The sample contains 30,000 to 45,000 clones, around 75% of which appear only once. The CDR3 spans 15 residues. V was shortened by 0 bases and J by 2 bases, with 11 bases between the two germline ends. In germline, CDR1 is SGHTA, CDR2 FQGNSA.

Sequencing used PBMCs, obtained from a glioma patient whose treatment included an IDH1 peptide vaccine. The rearrangement links TRBV7-2 to TRBJ2-7; the D is unclear. This clonotype was sampled from a man in his forties with glioma. The CDR3 loop is CASSLAPGRTYEQYF. The CDR3 DNA follows: TGTGCCAGCAGCTTAGCGCCGGGCAGAACCTACGAGCAGTACTTC. Full variable domain (remainder filled in from reference TRBV7-2 and TRBJ2-7): GAGVSQSPSNKVTEKGKDVELRCDPISGHTALYWYRQSLGQGLEFLIYFQGNSAPDKSGLPSDRFSAERTGGSVSTLTIQRTQQEDSAVYLCASSLAPGRTYEQYFGPGTRLTVT.